The 3 T cell receptor beta chains below all came from one sample that was sequenced in a study of T cell responses to AZD1222 COVID-19 vaccine. The assay was immunoSEQ multiplex PCR, and TCRdb's table has in-frame clones only and misses some. The sample has about 150,000 clones; about nine tenths are singletons. The material was peripheral blood, obtained on day 0 of AZD1222 vaccination. These receptors all stem from an adult in good health.

As concerns this clone: Other DNA sequences in the same sample also yield this CDR3. The chain couples TRBV28 to TRBJ2-7; D may be TRBD1 (6 bases). The germline V gene encodes CDR1 MDHEN and CDR2 SYDVKM. V was pared by 1 base and J by 2 bases, with 9 bases between. The CDR3 spans 14 residues. Here the CDR3 DNA reads TGTGCCAGCAGTTTATACAGGGTCACCTACGAGCAGTACTTC. Its protein is CASSLYRVTYEQYF.

CDR3 sequence reads: CASSLAQGVANEKLFF. CDR3 bases: TGTGCCAGCAGCTTAGCGCAGGGTGTGGCTAATGAAAAACTGTTTTTT. The chain recombines TRBV7-2 with TRBJ1-4; D possibly corresponds to TRBD1 (5 bases). V shed 0 bases and J shed 3 bases, with 11 bases lying between them. Germline CDR1 SGHTA, CDR2 FQGNSA. The CDR3 loop spans 16 amino acids.

The chain has TRBV5-1 and TRBJ1-3, with 7 bases fitting TRBD1. Germline values: CDR1 SGHRS, CDR2 YFSETQ. V trimming: 2 bases; J trimming: 6 bases; junction bases outside the gene matches: 2. The CDR3 has 13 residues. Here the CDR3 reads CASSFQGENTIYF. CDR3 sequence (DNA): TGCGCCAGCAGCTTTCAGGGGGAAAACACCATATATTTT.